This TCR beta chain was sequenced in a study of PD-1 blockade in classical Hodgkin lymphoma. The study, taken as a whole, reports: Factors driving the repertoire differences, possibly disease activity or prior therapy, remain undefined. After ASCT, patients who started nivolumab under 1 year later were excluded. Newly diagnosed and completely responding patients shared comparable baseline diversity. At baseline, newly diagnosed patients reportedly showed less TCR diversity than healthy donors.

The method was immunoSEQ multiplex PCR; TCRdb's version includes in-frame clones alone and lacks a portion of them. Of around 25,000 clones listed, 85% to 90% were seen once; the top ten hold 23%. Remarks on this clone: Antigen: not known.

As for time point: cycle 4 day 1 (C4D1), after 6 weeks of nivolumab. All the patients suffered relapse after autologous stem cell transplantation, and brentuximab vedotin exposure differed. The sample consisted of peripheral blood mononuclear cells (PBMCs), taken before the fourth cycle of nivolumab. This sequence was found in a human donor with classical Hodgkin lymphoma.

CDR3 loop: CASSLSGTAWGNIQYF. The CDR3 bases are TGTGCCAGCAGTTTATCGGGGACAGCCTGGGGAAACATTCAGTACTTC. The gene calls are TRBV27 and TRBJ2-4; 7 bases fit TRBD1. Trimming cost V 0 bases and J 6 bases; bases outside gene matches: 8. Germline V gene sequence: CDR1 MNHEY, CDR2 SMNVEV (reference sequence). This CDR3 is 16 amino acids long.